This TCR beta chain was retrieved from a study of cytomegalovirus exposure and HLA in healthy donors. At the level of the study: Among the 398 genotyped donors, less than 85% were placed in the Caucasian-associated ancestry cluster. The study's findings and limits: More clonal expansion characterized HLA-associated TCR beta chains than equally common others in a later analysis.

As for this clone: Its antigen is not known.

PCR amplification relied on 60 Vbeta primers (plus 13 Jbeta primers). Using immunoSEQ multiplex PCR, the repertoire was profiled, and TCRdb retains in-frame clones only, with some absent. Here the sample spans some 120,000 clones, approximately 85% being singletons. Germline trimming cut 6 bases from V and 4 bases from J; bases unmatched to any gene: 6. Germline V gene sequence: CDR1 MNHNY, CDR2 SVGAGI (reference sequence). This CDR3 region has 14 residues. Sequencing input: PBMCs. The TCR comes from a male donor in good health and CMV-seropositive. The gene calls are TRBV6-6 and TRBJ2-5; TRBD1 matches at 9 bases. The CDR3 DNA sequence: TGTGCCAGCAGCCTGGACAGGGGAGGAGAGACCCAGTACTTC. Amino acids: CASSLDRGGETQYF.